This T cell receptor (beta chain) was retrieved from a study of OX40 agonist ivuxolimab in advanced cancers. At the level of the whole study: Ivuxolimab, which targeted the costimulatory receptor OX40 (CD134), was an agonistic, fully human IgG2 monoclonal antibody. Prior anti-PD-1, anti-PD-L1 or anti-CTLA-4 therapy was permitted, and checkpoint inhibitors had been received by around 40% of dose-escalation patients. Among the roughly 52 dose-escalation patients, around 20 had hepatocellular carcinoma, roughly 15 melanoma, 9 renal cell carcinoma and 9 head and neck cancer. Peripheral TCRbeta sequencing aimed to test whether ivuxolimab altered TCR sequence diversity and caused clonal T-cell expansion. Intravenous ivuxolimab was administered to patients every 2 weeks at six dose levels: 0.01, 0.1, 0.3, 1.5, 3 and 10 mg/kg. The monotherapy dose-escalation portion (N of about 50 patients) of the phase I ivuxolimab trial is reported in the paper. The dose-escalation cohort was around 84% male with a mean age of around 64 years, ranging from roughly 20 to 80. Partial responses occurred in three dose-escalation patients: two with cutaneous melanoma and one with hepatocellular carcinoma.

Genomic DNA was isolated from the sorted cells so that the TCRbeta CDR3 region could be sequenced. The immunoSEQ Assay was used for sequencing of TCRbeta CDR3 regions. The clones in this table, taken by TCRdb from immuneACCESS, are in-frame only. Not every clone is retained; where verified, under half of the shortfall comes from an unresolved V gene, and the cause of the rest is unknown. The sample has roughly 110,000 clones on record, approximately 89% of them singletons. The ten largest clones take up roughly 1.3% of the sample. The trial excluded patients who had a history of autoimmune disease or were on systemic immunosuppression. In every dose cohort, peripheral blood was drawn for TCR sequencing at baseline, cycle 4 day 1, and cycle 7 day 1. The samples were taken from a phase I, first-in-human, multicenter, open-label dose-escalation trial of ivuxolimab. Adults with locally advanced or metastatic melanoma, renal cell, hepatocellular, or head and neck squamous cell carcinoma were enrolled in the trial. CD4+ and CD8+ T cells were sorted separately from peripheral blood before TCR sequencing.

Reading from cysteine to phenylalanine, the CDR3 counts 15 amino acids. Just CDR3 DNA is preserved here, 45 bases in frame from base 1. CDR1 and CDR2 are drawn from the germline V gene (reference sequence): LNHNV, YYDKDF. For this chain, trimming is 4 bases at the V end and 4 bases at the J end, and the number of junction bases without a gene match is 9. Beyond this particular receptor, the publication reports: At doses from 0.1 to 3.0 mg/kg, clonal expansion was seen in both CD4+ and CD8+ blood T cells between baseline and week 6. The antigen specificity of the clonally expanded peripheral T cells was not determined. After ivuxolimab, more expanded clones were found on average in CD8+ T cells than in CD4+ T cells. Partial responders in the 0.1-3.0 mg/kg groups had among the lowest normalized peripheral clonal expansion, especially among CD8+ T cells. Low levels of normalized T-cell clonal expansion were also seen in some nonresponding patients.

On this clone itself: The antigen this receptor binds is unknown. Base qualities were left out, and no much larger clone turns up one base away.

The sequences come from CD4+ or CD8+ T cells sorted from blood, collected in a trial of the OX40 agonist ivuxolimab. The sequence came from an adult with an advanced solid tumor such as melanoma, head and neck, liver or kidney cancer. The sequence joins TRBV15 to TRBJ1-2, and TRBD1 matches 7 of the central bases. The CDR3 region has the sequence CATSTSWDSSYGYTF. In nucleotides, the sequence is TGTGCCACCAGCACTTCTTGGGACAGCAGCTATGGCTACACCTTC.